These T cell receptor beta chains were read from a single sample in a study of OX40 agonist ivuxolimab in advanced cancers. Generated by immunoSEQ multiplex PCR, the TCRdb table keeps only in-frame clones and is missing some. The table has tens of thousands of clones, just under 95% seen once. This specimen was CD4+ or CD8+ T cells sorted from blood, taken in a trial of the OX40 agonist ivuxolimab. These receptors all come from an adult with an advanced solid tumor such as melanoma, head and neck, liver or kidney cancer. CDR3s include the opening cysteine and the closing phenylalanine or tryptophan. A D gene is named only where the DNA matches it firmly. Size is stated for part of the rows, as once, few or many counts, or as a class when the clone is expanded.

d_call j_call v_call clone_size cdr3_nt cdr3_aa
NA TRBJ1-2 TRBV6-5 NA TGTGCCAGCAGTGAAGGGAACAGATCGGATGGCTACACCTTC CASSEGNRSDGYTF
NA TRBJ2-7 TRBV18 NA TGTGCCAGCTCACCACCGTCGGTCTCCTTCTCCTACGAGCAGTACTTC CASSPPSVSFSYEQYF
NA TRBJ2-5 TRBV6-5 NA TGTGCCAGCAGCATCCTGGGCAGGGAAGAGACCCAGTACTTC CASSILGREETQYF
TRBD2 TRBJ2-3 TRBV7-9 NA TGTGCCAGCAGCTTAGTCTCCACTAGCGGGGCTAGCACAGATACGCAGTATTTT CASSLVSTSGASTDTQYF
NA TRBJ1-1 TRBV4-3 few TGCGCCAGCAGCCAAGAAGGGAGGGTGAACACTGAAGCTTTCTTT CASSQEGRVNTEAFF
NA TRBJ2-3 TRBV7-9 NA TGTGCCAGCAGCATCACAGGGATGTGGAGCACAGATACGCAGTATTTT CASSITGMWSTDTQYF
NA TRBJ1-1 TRBV7-2 NA TGTGCCAGCAGCCCCATAATCGGGGGGAACACTGAAGCTTTCTTT CASSPIIGGNTEAFF
NA TRBJ2-7 TRBV4-1 NA TGCGCCAGCAGCCAGGAGGGACTGGGGCTTGGCGAGCAGTACTTC CASSQEGLGLGEQYF
TRBD2 TRBJ2-5 TRBV29-1 NA TGCAGCGTTGGGCTAGCGGGGGGGCAAGAGACCCAGTACTTC CSVGLAGGQETQYF
NA TRBJ1-1 TRBV19 NA TGTGCCAGTAGTATTGGGGTAGGGGACACTGAAGCTTTCTTT CASSIGVGDTEAFF
TRBD1 TRBJ1-6 TRBV6-6 NA TGTGCCAGCAGTTATATCGGACAGGGCAATTCACCCCTCCACTTT CASSYIGQGNSPLHF
TRBD1 TRBJ2-2 TRBV7-6 NA TGTGCCAGCAGCGTTCGGGACAGGGGCTCGAACACCGGGGAGCTGTTTTTT CASSVRDRGSNTGELFF
TRBD2 TRBJ2-1 TRBV7-6 NA TGTGCCAGCAGCTCCGGGAGCGGGAGCTACAATGAGCAGTTCTTC CASSSGSGSYNEQFF
NA TRBJ1-5 TRBV25-1 once TGTGCCAGCAGTAGGGGGGGGTCAAGTCAGCCCCAGCATTTT CASSRGGSSQPQHF
TRBD1 TRBJ1-3 TRBV6-5 NA TGTGCCAGCAGTTATCAACAGGGGTTTGGAAACACCATATATTTT CASSYQQGFGNTIYF
NA TRBJ1-1 TRBV27 NA TGTGCCAGCAGCCGGGGGGGTGAAGCTTTCTTT CASSRGGEAFF
NA TRBJ2-1 TRBV18 NA TGTGCCAGCTCACCACATTTGGGGGGGGCTTCTGAGCAGTTCTTC CASSPHLGGASEQFF
NA TRBJ2-3 TRBV5-1 NA TGCGCCAGCAGCTTGCTGGGAGTGGGTACAGATACGCAGTATTTT CASSLLGVGTDTQYF
TRBD2 TRBJ2-7 TRBV27 NA TGTGCCAGCAGTTTATCGGCGGGGGGGCCCGAGCAGTACTTC CASSLSAGGPEQYF
NA TRBJ1-6 TRBV28 NA TGTGCCAGCAGTTTACCCACAGGGAATAATTCACCCCTCCACTTT CASSLPTGNNSPLHF
NA TRBJ2-7 TRBV7-3 NA TGTGCCAGCAGCTTAGGGGGGACAATTCCCCTTTACGAGCAGTACTTC CASSLGGTIPLYEQYF
NA TRBJ1-1 TRBV7-3 NA TGTGCCAGCAGCTTAAGTGGGACTTCTGAAGCTTTCTTT CASSLSGTSEAFF
TRBD1 TRBJ1-1 TRBV29-1 NA TGCAGCGTTGGAGCCGGGACAGGGGGAGTCACTGAAGCTTTCTTT CSVGAGTGGVTEAFF
NA TRBJ1-2 TRBV29-1 NA TGCAGCGTCGGGCAGGGTTTAGACTATGGCTACACCTTC CSVGQGLDYGYTF
NA TRBJ1-2 TRBV6-6 NA TGTGCCAGCGCCACAGACCTCTATGGCTACACCTTC CASATDLYGYTF
NA TRBJ2-6 TRBV11-2 once TGTGCCAGCAGCGACCCCCCCTCTGGGGCCAACGTCCTGACTTTC CASSDPPSGANVLTF
NA TRBJ2-3 TRBV5-1 NA TGCGCCAGCTCCTCGGCCTTCGGGGATACGCAGTATTTT CASSSAFGDTQYF
NA TRBJ2-7 TRBV5-6 NA TGTGCCAGCAGCTGGCGCTCCTACGAGCAGTACTTC CASSWRSYEQYF
NA TRBJ1-4 TRBV6-1 NA TGTGCCAGCAGGATAGGGGGGGGATACGAAAAACTGTTTTTT CASRIGGGYEKLFF
TRBD1 TRBJ2-3 TRBV7-9 NA TGTGCCAGCAGCTCCTCGACGACAGGGCTGGATACGCAGTATTTT CASSSSTTGLDTQYF
NA TRBJ1-5 TRBV4-3 NA TGCGCCAGCAGCCAAGATCGGGGGCAGCCCCAGCATTTT CASSQDRGQPQHF